This paragraph reports one T cell receptor (beta chain). The sample comes from a study of blood T cell repertoires in COVID-19. Data came from immunoSEQ multiplex PCR; TCRdb stores just in-frame clones and leaves some out. Among about 210,000 clones, approximately 80% were seen once, and the ten largest hold 4.3%. Source material: PBMCs or T cells enriched from blood (not recorded which). The origin of this receptor is a man aged 25-40 years with acute COVID-19.

The CDR3 spells CASSVGGGTYNSPLHF. Here the CDR3 DNA reads TGTGCCAGCAGCGTAGGGGGGGGCACCTATAATTCACCCCTCCACTTT. This chain joins TRBV9 and TRBJ1-6, with TRBD1 as a possible D gene (6 bases). V lost 0 bases and J 2 bases, leaving 9 bases between the germline ends. From germline, CDR1 is SGDLS and CDR2 YYNGEE. The CDR3 has 16 residues. The full variable domain, its missing parts supplied by reference TRBV9 and TRBJ1-6, is DSGVTQTPKHLITATGQRVTLRCSPRSGDLSVYWYQQSLDQGLQFLIQYYNGEERAKGNILERFSAQQFPDLHSELNLSSLELGDSALYFCASSVGGGTYNSPLHFGNGTRLTVT.